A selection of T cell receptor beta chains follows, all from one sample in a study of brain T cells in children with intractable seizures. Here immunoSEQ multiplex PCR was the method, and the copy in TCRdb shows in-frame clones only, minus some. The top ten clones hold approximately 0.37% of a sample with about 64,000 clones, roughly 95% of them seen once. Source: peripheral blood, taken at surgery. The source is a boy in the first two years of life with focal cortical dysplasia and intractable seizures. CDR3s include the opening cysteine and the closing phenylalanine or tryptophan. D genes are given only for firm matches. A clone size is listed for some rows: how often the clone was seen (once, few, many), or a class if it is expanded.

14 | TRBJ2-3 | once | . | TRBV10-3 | TGTGCCATCAGTGGGAGGGCCCCCACAGATACGCAGTATTTT | CAISGRAPTDTQYF
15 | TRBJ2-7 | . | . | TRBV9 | TGTGCCAGCAGCCCCGGAGGCCAGGTTACCTACGAGCAGTACTTC | CASSPGGQVTYEQYF
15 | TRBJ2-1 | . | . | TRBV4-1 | TGCGCCAGCAGCCAATTTCCCGGTGTCAACAATGAGCAGTTCTTC | CASSQFPGVNNEQFF
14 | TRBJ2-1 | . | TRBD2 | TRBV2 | TGTGCCAGCAGGGAGCGGGAGCCAGTCAATGAGCAGTTCTTC | CASREREPVNEQFF
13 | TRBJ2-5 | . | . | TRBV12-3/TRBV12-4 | TGTGCCAGCAGTTCCGGGACCTTTGAGACCCAGTACTTC | CASSSGTFETQYF
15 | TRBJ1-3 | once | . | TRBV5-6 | TGTGCCAGCAGCTTTAGTCCGGGGGCTGGAAACACCATATATTTT | CASSFSPGAGNTIYF
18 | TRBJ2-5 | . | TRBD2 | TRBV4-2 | TGTGCCAGCAGCCAAGAAGTGGGAGGGGAGCACCGGTTAGAGACCCAGTACTTC | CASSQEVGGEHRLETQYF
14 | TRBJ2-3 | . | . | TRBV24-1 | TGTGCCACCAGTGCCTACCAAGGCACAGATACGCAGTATTTT | CATSAYQGTDTQYF
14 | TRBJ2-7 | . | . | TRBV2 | TGTGCCAGCAGTGTGGAGGGTAGCTCCTACGAGCAGTACTTC | CASSVEGSSYEQYF
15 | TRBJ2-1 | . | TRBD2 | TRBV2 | TGTGCCACCGCTTTGGTAGCGGGAGGGTACAATGAGCAGTTCTTC | CATALVAGGYNEQFF
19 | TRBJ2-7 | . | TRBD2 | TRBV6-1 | TGTGCCAGCAGTGAATCCGGGAGGCCCCTTCAAATAGACTCCTACGAGCAGTACTTC | CASSESGRPLQIDSYEQYF
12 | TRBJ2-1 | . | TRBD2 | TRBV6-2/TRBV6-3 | TGTGCCAGCAGCTGGCTAGCGGGGGCTCAGTTCTTC | CASSWLAGAQFF
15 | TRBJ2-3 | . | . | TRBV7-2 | TGTGCCAGCAGCCTGACAGGGAGGGGCACAGATACGCAGTATTTT | CASSLTGRGTDTQYF
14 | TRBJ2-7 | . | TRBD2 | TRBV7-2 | TGTGCCAGCAGCTTGGAGGGAGGGCCAAGGGAGCAGTACTTC | CASSLEGGPREQYF
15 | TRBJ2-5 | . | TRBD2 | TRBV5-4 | TGTGCCAGCAGCATTAGCGGGGGGAGGTTTGAGACCCAGTACTTC | CASSISGGRFETQYF
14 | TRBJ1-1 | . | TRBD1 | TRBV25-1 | TGTGCCAGCAGTGAACGGGACAGGTCGGACGAAGCTTTCTTT | CASSERDRSDEAFF
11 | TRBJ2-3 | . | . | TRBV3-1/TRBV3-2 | TGTGCCAGCAGCCAAACAGACAGGAGTTATTTT | CASSQTDRSYF
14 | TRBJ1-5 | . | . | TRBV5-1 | TGCGCCAGCAGCTTGGACGGGGGCAATCAGCCCCAGCATTTT | CASSLDGGNQPQHF
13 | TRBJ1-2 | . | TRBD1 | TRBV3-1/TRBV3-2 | TGTGCCAGCAGCGTATCGACAGGGAATGGCTACACCTTC | CASSVSTGNGYTF
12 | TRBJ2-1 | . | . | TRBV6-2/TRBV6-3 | TGTGCCAGCAGTCAGACCTTCAATGAGCAGTTCTTC | CASSQTFNEQFF
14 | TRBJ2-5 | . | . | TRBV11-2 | TGTGCCAGCAGCTCAGGACAGCTTAAAGAGACCCAGTACTTC | CASSSGQLKETQYF
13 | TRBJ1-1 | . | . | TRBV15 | TGTGCCACCAGCAGGGCAGTGAACACTGAAGCTTTCTTT | CATSRAVNTEAFF
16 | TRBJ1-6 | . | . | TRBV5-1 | TGCGCCAGCACCTCGGGACCAAGCTCCTATAATTCACCCCTCCACTTT | CASTSGPSSYNSPLHF
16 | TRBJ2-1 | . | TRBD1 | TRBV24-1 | TGTGCCACCAGTGATCCAATGGACAGGGAAACCAATGAGCAGTTCTTC | CATSDPMDRETNEQFF
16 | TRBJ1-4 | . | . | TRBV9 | TGTGCCAGCAGCCCTTGGGACGGTGCAACTAATGAAAAACTGTTTTTT | CASSPWDGATNEKLFF
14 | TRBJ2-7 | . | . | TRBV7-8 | TGTGCCAGCAGCTTAGAGGTCCTTGTTTACGAGCAGTACTTC | CASSLEVLVYEQYF
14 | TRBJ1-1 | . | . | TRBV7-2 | TGTGCCAGCAGCTACTACAGGGAGAACACTGAAGCTTTCTTT | CASSYYRENTEAFF
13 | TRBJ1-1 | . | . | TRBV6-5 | TGTGCCAGCAGTACCGGACAGTTCGCTGAAGCTTTCTTT | CASSTGQFAEAFF
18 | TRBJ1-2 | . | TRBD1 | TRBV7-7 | TGTGCCAGCAGCTTCCAGACCGGGACAGGCGGGGCTAGGTATGGCTACACCTTC | CASSFQTGTGGARYGYTF
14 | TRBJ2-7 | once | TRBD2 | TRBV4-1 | TGCGCCAGCAGCCAAGGCGGGGGTAACTACGAGCAGTACTTC | CASSQGGGNYEQYF
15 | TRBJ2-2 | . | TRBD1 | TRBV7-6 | TGTGCCAGCAGCTTACAGGGGGCGAACACCGGGGAGCTGTTTTTT | CASSLQGANTGELFF
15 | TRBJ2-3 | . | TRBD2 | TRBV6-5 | TGTGCCAGCAGCCCGACTAGCGGGGGCACAGATACGCAGTATTTT | CASSPTSGGTDTQYF
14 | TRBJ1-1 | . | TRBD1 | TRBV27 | TGTGCCAGCAGTTTAGCGGGGCAGGGGGCTGAAGCTTTCTTT | CASSLAGQGAEAFF
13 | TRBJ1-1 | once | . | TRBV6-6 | TGTGCCAGCAGTTACTTGTGGGCTGCTGAAGCTTTCTTT | CASSYLWAAEAFF
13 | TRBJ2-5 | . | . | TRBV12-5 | TGTGCTAGTGGTTTGGTACCTGGGAAGACCCAGTACTTC | CASGLVPGKTQYF
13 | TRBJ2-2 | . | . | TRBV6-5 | TGTGCCAGCTGGAAGGCGGGTCCCGGGGAGCTGTTTTTT | CASWKAGPGELFF
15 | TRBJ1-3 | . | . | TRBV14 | TGTGCCAGCAGCCAAGACCGGGTCTCTGGAAACACCATATATTTT | CASSQDRVSGNTIYF
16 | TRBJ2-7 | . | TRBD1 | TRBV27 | TGTGCCAGCAGTCTCTCCGGGGGGACAGGGTCCTACGAGCAGTACTTC | CASSLSGGTGSYEQYF
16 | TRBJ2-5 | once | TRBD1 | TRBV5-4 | TGTGCCAGCAGCTCCCGGGACAGGGGCCCAGAGGAGACCCAGTACTTC | CASSSRDRGPEETQYF
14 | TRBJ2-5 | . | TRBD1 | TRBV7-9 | TGTGCCAGCAGCTCAGGACAGGGTGCGGAGACCCAGTACTTC | CASSSGQGAETQYF
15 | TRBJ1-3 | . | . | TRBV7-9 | TGTGCCAGCAGCTTTATAAGGACCTCTGGAAACACCATATATTTT | CASSFIRTSGNTIYF
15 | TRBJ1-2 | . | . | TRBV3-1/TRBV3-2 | TGTGCCAGCAGCCAAGATTTTGCGGGGCGCTATGGCTACACCTTC | CASSQDFAGRYGYTF
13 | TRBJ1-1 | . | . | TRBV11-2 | TGTGCCAGCAGCTCAACACAGGGCACTGAAGCTTTCTTT | CASSSTQGTEAFF
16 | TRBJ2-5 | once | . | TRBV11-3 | TGTGCCAGCAGCTTAGGCGTAGGACAGCCAAAAGAGACCCAGTACTTC | CASSLGVGQPKETQYF
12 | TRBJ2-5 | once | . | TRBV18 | TGTGCCAGCTCACCAGGTCGAGAGACCCAGTACTTC | CASSPGRETQYF
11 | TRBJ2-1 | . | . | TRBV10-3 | TGTGCCATCAGTGAGTTTTATGAGCAGTTCTTC | CAISEFYEQFF
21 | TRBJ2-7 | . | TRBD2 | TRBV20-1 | TGCAGTGCCAGTGGACAGGGAGGACTAGCGGGAGGCCTCATGTCCCCCTACGAGCAGTACTTC | CSASGQGGLAGGLMSPYEQYF
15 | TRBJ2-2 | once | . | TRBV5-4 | TGTGCCAGCAGCCGCGATCCCGCGAACACCGGGGAGCTGTTTTTT | CASSRDPANTGELFF